This T cell receptor beta chain originates from a study of shared clonotypes between healthy human individuals. The wider study: Samples came from a couple of female and a few male donors aged 18 to 49. Plates per donor: three CD4 naive, three CD4 memory, two CD8 naive, one CD8 memory.

As for this clone: The antigen is undetermined.

Sequencing was performed with immunoSEQ multiplex PCR; in TCRdb, only in-frame clones are kept and a portion is missing. The sample includes about 2.2 million clones, more than 85% of them seen just once. Germline V gene lookup returns CDR1 KGHSH and CDR2 LQKENI. V lost 6 bases, J lost 3 bases, and 16 bases stayed unmatched. CDR3 size: 18 residues. Study-wide points: A limitation of the genetic and exposure-history diversity represented arose from few donors. The study generally estimated greater richness for naive than memory subsets.

CD45RO-negative cells were positively selected for CCR7, leaving out terminally differentiated effector memory CD45RA+ cells. The clonotype originates from a man aged 18 to 35 in good health. Some clones in this sample may be carry-over from other donors' samples. This chain uses TRBV18 with TRBJ2-7, with 11 positions matching TRBD2. Sequences were obtained from naive CD8+ T cells from PBMCs. CDR3 coding DNA: TGTGCCAGCTCCCCTACCGCGAGTAGCGGGAGGGATGTCTACGAGCAGTACTTC. Translated: CASSPTASSGRDVYEQYF.